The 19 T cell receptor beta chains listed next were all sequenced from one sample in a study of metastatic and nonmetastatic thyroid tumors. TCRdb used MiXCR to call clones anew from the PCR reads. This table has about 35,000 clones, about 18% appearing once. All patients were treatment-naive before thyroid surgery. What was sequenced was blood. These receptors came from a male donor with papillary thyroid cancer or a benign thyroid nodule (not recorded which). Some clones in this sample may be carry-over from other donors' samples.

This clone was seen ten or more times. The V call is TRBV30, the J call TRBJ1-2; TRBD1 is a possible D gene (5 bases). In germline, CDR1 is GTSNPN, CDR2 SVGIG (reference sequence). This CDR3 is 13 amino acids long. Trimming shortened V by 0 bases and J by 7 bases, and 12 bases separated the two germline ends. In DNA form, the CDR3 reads TGTGCCTGGAGTGTCAGGGCCTCCCGTGGCTACACCTTC. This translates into CAWSVRASRGYTF.

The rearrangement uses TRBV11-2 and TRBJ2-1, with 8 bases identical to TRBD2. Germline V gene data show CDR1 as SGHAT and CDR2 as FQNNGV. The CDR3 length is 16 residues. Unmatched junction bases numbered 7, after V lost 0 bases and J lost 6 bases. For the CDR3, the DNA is TGTGCCAGCAGCTTAGATGGACGGGAGGGCCGCAATGAGCAGTTCTTC. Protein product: CASSLDGREGRNEQFF.

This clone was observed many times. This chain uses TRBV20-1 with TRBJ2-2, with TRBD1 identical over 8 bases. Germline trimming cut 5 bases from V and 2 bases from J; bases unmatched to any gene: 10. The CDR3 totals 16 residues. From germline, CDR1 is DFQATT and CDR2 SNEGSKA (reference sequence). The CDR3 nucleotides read TGCAGTGCTGCCGGGACAGGAGTAAGAAACACCGGGGAGCTGTTTTTT. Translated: CSAAGTGVRNTGELFF.

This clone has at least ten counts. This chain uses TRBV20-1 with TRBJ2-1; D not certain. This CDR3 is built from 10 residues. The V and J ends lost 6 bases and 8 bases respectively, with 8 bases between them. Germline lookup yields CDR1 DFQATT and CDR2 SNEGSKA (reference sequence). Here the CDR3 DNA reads TGCAGTGCCTCTGGCCATGAGCAGTTCTTC. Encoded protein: CSASGHEQFF.

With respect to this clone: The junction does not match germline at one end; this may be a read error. The CDR3 DNA follows: TGTGCCATCAGCTCGTGTTACAATCAGCCCCAGCATTTT. Its protein is CAISSCYNQPQHF. This chain joins TRBV5-4 and TRBJ1-5; D gene unclear. The CDR3 has 13 residues. Germline values: CDR1 SGHNT, CDR2 YYREEE (reference sequence).

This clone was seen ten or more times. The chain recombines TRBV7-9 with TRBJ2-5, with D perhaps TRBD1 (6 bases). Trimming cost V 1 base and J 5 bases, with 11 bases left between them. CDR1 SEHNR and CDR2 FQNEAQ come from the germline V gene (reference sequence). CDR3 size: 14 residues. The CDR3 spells CASSLVAGDETQYF. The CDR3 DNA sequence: TGTGCCAGCAGCTTAGTTGCAGGGGATGAGACCCAGTACTTC. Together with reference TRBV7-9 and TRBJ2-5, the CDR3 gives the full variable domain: DTGVSQNPRHKITKRGQNVTFRCDPISEHNRLYWYRQTLGQGPEFLTYFQNEAQLEKSRLLSDRFSAERPKGSFSTLEIQRTEQGDSAMYLCASSLVAGDETQYFGPGTRLLVL.

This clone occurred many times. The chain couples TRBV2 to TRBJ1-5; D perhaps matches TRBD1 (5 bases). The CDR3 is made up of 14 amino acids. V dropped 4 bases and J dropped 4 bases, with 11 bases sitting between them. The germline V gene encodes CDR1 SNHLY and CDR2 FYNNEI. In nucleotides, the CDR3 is TGTGCCAGCAGTGCGGCCCCAGGGAATCAGCCCCAGCATTTT. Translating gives CASSAAPGNQPQHF.

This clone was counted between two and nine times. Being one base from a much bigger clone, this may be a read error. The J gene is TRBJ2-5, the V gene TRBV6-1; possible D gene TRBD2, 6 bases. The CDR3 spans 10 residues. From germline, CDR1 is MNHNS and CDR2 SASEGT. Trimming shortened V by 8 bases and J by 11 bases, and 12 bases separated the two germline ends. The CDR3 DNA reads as TGTGCCAGCGGGGGGTGGGCTCAGTACTTC. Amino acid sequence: CASGGWAQYF.

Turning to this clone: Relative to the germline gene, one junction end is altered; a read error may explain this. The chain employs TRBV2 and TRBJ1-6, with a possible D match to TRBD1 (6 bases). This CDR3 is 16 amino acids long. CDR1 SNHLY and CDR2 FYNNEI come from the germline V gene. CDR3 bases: TGTGCCATCAGTGAACCCTTGATGACAGGCTCTGAGCCCCTCCACTTT. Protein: CAISEPLMTGSEPLHF.

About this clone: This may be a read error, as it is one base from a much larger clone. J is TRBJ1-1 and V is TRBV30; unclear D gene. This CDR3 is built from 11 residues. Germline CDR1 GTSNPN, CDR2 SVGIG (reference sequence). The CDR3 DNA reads TGTACCTGGAGTCTGGACACTGAAGCTTTCTTT. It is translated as CTWSLDTEAFF.

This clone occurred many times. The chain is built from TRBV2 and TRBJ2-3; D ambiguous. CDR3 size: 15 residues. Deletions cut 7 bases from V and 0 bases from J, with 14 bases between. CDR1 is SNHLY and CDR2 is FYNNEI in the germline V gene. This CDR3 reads CASNYGGASTDTQYF. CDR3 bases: TGTGCCAGCAATTACGGCGGTGCTAGCACAGATACGCAGTATTTT.

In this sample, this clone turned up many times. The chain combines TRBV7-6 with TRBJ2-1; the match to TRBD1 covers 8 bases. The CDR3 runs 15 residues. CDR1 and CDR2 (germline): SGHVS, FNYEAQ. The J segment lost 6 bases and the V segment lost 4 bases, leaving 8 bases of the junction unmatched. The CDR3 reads CASSWTGILGNEQFF. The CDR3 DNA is TGTGCCAGCAGCTGGACAGGGATCTTGGGCAATGAGCAGTTCTTC.

CDR3 coding DNA: TGTGCCAGCATCTTAGCTGATACGCAGTATTTT. It is translated as CASILADTQYF. The genes are TRBV6-2 or TRBV6-3 and TRBJ2-3, with D uncertain. There are 11 residues in the CDR3. Germline V gene sequence: CDR1 MNHEY, CDR2 SVGEGT. V dropped 7 bases and J dropped 6 bases, with 8 bases sitting between them.

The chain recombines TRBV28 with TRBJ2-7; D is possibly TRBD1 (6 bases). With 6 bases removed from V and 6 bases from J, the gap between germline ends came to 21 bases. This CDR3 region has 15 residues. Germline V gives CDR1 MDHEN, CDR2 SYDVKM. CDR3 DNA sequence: TGTGCCAGCAGCCGACCGGGACACCCCCGGTTCGAGCAGTACTTC. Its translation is CASSRPGHPRFEQYF.

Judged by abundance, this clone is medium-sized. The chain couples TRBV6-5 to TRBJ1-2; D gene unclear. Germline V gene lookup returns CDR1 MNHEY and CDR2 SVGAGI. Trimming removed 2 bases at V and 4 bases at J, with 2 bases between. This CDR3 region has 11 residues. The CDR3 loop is CASSYGYGYTF. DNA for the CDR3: TGTGCCAGCAGTTACGGCTATGGCTACACCTTC.

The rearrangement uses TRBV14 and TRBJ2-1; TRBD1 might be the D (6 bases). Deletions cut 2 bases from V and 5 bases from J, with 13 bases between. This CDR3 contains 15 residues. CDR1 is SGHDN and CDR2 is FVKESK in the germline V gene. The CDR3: CASSQPCTGNNEQFF. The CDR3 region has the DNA TGTGCCAGCAGCCAACCCTGTACAGGGAACAATGAGCAGTTCTTC.

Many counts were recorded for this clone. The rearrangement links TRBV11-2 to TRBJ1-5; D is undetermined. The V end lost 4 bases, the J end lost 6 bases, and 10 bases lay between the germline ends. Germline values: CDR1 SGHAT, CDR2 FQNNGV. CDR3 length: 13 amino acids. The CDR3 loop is CASSSHGSQPQHF. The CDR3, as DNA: TGTGCCAGCAGCTCACACGGTAGTCAGCCCCAGCATTTT. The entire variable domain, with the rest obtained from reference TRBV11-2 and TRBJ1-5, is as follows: EAGVAQSPRYKIIEKRQSVAFWCNPISGHATLYWYQQILGQGPKLLIQFQNNGVVDDSQLPKDRFSAERLKGVDSTLKIQPAKLEDSAVYLCASSSHGSQPQHFGDGTRLSIL.

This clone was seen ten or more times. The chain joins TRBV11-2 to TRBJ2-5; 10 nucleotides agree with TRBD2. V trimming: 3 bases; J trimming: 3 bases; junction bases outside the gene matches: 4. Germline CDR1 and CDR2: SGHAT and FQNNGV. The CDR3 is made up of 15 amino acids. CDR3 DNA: TGTGCCAGCAGCTTCACTAGCGGGACTGAAGAGACCCAGTACTTC. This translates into CASSFTSGTEETQYF.

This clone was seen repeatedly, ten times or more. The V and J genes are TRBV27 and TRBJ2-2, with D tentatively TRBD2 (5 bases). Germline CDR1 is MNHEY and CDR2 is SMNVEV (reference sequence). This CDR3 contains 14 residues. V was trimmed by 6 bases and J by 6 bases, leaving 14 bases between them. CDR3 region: CASRLGSLAGELFF. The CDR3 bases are TGTGCCAGCAGGTTAGGGAGTTTGGCCGGGGAGCTGTTTTTT.